This is a list of T cell receptor beta chains from one sample in a study of shared clonotypes between healthy human individuals. Libraries were prepared by immunoSEQ multiplex PCR; TCRdb keeps only in-frame clonotypes and omits some of them. This sample has millions of clones, with just over 90% found just once. The sequenced sample was naive CD4+ T cells sorted from blood. The receptors derive from a man between 18 and 35 years old in good health. The CDR3 runs from the conserved cysteine through the conserved F or W. D genes are given only for firm matches. Clone size is shown for a subset of rows, as once, few, many or a class of expanded clone.

V gene	D gene	J gene	clone size	CDR3 DNA	CDR3 protein
TRBV5-5	.	TRBJ2-3	.	TGTGCCAGCACCTTGGGCGCCACAGATACGCAGTATTTT	CASTLGATDTQYF
TRBV14	.	TRBJ2-7	.	TGTGCCAGCAGTCGAGCCGCTTTTAAGGCTGAGGACGAGCAGTACTTC	CASSRAAFKAEDEQYF
TRBV7-2	.	TRBJ1-2	.	TGTGCCAGCAGCCACGACAGGAACTATGGCTACACCTTC	CASSHDRNYGYTF
TRBV5-1	TRBD1	TRBJ2-1	.	TGCGCCAGCAGCCACCAGGGGGCCGGGGCCAATGAGCAGTTCTTC	CASSHQGAGANEQFF
TRBV5-1	TRBD1	TRBJ1-1	once	TGCGCCAGCAGCTTGCAGACAGGGATGAACACTGAAGCTTTCTTT	CASSLQTGMNTEAFF
TRBV10-3	TRBD1	TRBJ2-1	.	TGTGCCATCAGCGGGACAGTCTACAATGAGCAGTTCTTC	CAISGTVYNEQFF
TRBV18	.	TRBJ2-5	.	TGTGCCAGCTCACCACTGAAAAACGGAGAGGAGACCCAGTACTTC	CASSPLKNGEETQYF
TRBV28	.	TRBJ2-6	.	TGTGCCAGCCTCGTCAGTGGGGCCAACGTCCTGACTTTC	CASLVSGANVLTF
TRBV14	TRBD1	TRBJ1-1	.	TGTGCCAGCAGCCAATTCATCCTGGACAGGGGTCTTTTTGGGAACACTGAAGCTTTCTTT	CASSQFILDRGLFGNTEAFF
TRBV5-1	TRBD2	TRBJ2-3	.	TGCGCCAGCAGCTCATTAGCGGGGTCGGTTGATACGCAGTATTTT	CASSSLAGSVDTQYF
TRBV5-8	TRBD1	TRBJ2-6	.	TGTGCCAGCAGCCCGGGACAGATTACCCCCTCTGGGGCCAACGTCCTGACTTTC	CASSPGQITPSGANVLTF
TRBV10-3	TRBD2	TRBJ2-7	.	TGTGCCATCAGTGAGAGGGGAGGGGCGGCATACGAGCAGTACTTC	CAISERGGAAYEQYF
TRBV7-8	TRBD2	TRBJ2-7	.	TGTGCCAGCAGCTTAGAGAGGACTAGCGGGGTTTACAAGCAGTACTTC	CASSLERTSGVYKQYF
TRBV4-3	.	TRBJ2-2	.	TGCGCCAGCAGCCAAGGGACTACATATTTCACCGGGGAGCTGTTTTTT	CASSQGTTYFTGELFF